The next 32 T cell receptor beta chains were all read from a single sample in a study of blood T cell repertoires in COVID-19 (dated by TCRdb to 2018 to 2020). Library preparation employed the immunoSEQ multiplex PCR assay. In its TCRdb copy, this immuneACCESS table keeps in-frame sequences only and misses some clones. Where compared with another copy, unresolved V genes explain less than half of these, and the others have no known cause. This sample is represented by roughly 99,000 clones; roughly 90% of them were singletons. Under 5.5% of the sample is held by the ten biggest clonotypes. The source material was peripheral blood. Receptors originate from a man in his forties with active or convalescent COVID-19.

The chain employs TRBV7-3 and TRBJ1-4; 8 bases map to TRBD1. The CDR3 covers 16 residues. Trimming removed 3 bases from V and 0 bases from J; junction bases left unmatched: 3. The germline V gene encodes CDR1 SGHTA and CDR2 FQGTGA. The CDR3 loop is CASSLDRATTNEKLFF. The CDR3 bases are TGTGCCAGCAGCTTGGACAGGGCCACAACTAATGAAAAACTGTTTTTT.

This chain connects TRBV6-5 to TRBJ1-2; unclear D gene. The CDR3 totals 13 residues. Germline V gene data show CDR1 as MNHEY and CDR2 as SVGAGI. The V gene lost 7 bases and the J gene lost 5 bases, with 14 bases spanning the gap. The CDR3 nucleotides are TGTGCCAGCACGCGGGGTTCCGATTATGGCTACACCTTC. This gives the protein CASTRGSDYGYTF.

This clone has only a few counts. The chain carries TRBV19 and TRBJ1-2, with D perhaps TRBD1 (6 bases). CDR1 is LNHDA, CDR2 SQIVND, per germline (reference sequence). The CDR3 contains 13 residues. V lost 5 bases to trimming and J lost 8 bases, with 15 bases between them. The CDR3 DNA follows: TGTGCCAGTAGTGAGGGGGGGCGCCGGGGCTACACCTTC. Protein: CASSEGGRRGYTF.

In DNA, the CDR3 is TGCGCCAGCAACCCAGGTTCCACGACTAATGAAAAACTGTTTTTT. It codes for CASNPGSTTNEKLFF. The J gene is TRBJ1-4, the V gene TRBV5-1; D is unresolved. From germline, CDR1 is SGHRS and CDR2 YFSETQ. The CDR3 is made up of 15 amino acids. Trimming took 6 bases from V and 2 from J, leaving 14 bases between them.

CDR3 DNA sequence: TGCGCCAGCAGCTTGGGGGCGCCTGGCTATGGCTACACCTTC. It specifies CASSLGAPGYGYTF. This sequence joins TRBV5-1 and TRBJ1-2; D uncertain. Trimming left V 0 bases short and J 4 bases short, with 10 bases between. The CDR3 extends over 14 amino acids. CDR1 is SGHRS, CDR2 YFSETQ, per germline.

CDR3: CAYIGTSGRGRGETQYF. In nucleotides, the CDR3 is TGTGCCTATATAGGAACTAGCGGGAGGGGGAGAGGAGAGACCCAGTACTTC. The V call is TRBV30, the J call TRBJ2-5; TRBD2 aligns across 13 bases. Germline V gene lookup returns CDR1 GTSNPN and CDR2 SVGIG (reference sequence). V was pared by 7 bases and J by 4 bases, with 15 bases of the junction left unmatched. There are 17 residues in the CDR3.

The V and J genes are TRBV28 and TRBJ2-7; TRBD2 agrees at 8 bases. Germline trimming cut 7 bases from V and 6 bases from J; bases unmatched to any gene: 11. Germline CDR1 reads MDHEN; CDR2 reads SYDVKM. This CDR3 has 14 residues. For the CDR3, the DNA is TGTGCCAGCAAAAGACTTAGCGGGATCGCCGAGCAGTACTTC. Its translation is CASKRLSGIAEQYF.

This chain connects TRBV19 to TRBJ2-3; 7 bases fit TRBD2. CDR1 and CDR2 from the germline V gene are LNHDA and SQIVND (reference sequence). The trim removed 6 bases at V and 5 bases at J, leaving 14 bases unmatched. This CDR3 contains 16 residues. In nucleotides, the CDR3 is TGTGCCAGTAGGTTACGACTAGCTGGCTCGGTAGATACGCAGTATTTT. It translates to CASRLRLAGSVDTQYF.

The CDR3 region is CALPQADTQYF. DNA of the CDR3: TGTGCCTTACCGCAGGCAGATACGCAGTATTTT. The V call is TRBV7-9, the J call TRBJ2-3; no firm D call. V was clipped by 11 bases and J by 4 bases, with 10 bases between them. This CDR3 comprises 11 residues. Germline assignment: CDR1 SEHNR and CDR2 FQNEAQ (reference sequence).

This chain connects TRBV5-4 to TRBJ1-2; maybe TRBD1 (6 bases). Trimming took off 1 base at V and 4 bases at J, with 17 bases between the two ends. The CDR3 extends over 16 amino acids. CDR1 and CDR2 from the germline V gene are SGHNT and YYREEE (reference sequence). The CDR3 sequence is CASSLSGGAGGYGYTF. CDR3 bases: TGTGCCAGCAGCTTGAGTGGGGGGGCTGGCGGCTATGGCTACACCTTC.

CDR3 DNA: TGTGCAACCGCAGGGGACGGCACAGATACGCAGTATTTT. It is translated as CATAGDGTDTQYF. The J gene is TRBJ2-3, the V gene TRBV10-3, with D maybe TRBD1 (6 bases). Germline CDR1 and CDR2: ENHRY and SYGVKD. This CDR3 has 13 amino acids.

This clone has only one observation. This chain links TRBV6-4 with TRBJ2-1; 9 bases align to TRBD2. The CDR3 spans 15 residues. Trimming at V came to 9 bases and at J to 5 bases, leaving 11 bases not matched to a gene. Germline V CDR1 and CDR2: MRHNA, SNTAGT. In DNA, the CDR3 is TGTGCCAGTAAAGAGAGCGGGAGGCCAAACAATGAGCAGTTCTTC. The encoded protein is CASKESGRPNNEQFF.

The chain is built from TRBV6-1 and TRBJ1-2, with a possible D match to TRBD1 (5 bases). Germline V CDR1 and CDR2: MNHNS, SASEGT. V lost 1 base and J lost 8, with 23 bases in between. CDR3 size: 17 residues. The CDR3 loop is CASSEGPPDRTIWGYTF. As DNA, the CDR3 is TGTGCCAGCAGTGAAGGCCCCCCAGACAGAACTATTTGGGGCTACACCTTC.

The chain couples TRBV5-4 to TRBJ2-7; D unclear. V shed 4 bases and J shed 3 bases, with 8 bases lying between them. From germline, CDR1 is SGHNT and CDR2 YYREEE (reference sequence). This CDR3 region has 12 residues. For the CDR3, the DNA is TGTGCCAGCAGCCTATTAAACTACGAGCAGTACTTC. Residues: CASSLLNYEQYF.

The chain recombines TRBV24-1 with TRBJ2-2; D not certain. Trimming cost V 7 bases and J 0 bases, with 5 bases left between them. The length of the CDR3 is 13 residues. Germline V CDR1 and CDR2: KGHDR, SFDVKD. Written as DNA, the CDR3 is TGTGCCACCAGAACAGCGAACACCGGGGAGCTGTTTTTT. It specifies CATRTANTGELFF.

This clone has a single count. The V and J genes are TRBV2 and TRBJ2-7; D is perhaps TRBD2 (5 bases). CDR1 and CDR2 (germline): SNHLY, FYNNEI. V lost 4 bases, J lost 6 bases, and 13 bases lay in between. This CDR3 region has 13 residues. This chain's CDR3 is CASSVEARSEQYF. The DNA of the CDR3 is TGTGCCAGCAGTGTGGAGGCCCGGAGCGAGCAGTACTTC.

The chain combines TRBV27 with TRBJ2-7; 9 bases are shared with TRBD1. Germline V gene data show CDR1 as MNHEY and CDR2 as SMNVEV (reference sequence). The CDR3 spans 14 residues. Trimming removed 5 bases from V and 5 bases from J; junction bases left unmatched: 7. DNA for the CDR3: TGTGCCAGCAGTGACAGGACAGGGGTCGACGAGCAGTACTTC. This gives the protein CASSDRTGVDEQYF.

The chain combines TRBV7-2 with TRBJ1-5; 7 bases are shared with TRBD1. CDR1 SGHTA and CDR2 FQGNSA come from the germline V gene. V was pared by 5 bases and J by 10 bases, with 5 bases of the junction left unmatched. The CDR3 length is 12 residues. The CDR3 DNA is TGTGCCAGCAGCCTTACAGGGGTTCCCCAGCATTTT. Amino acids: CASSLTGVPQHF.

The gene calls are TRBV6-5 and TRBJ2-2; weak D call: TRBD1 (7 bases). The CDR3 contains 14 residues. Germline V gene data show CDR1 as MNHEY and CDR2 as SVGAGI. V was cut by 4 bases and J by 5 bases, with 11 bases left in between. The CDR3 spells CASSLQGGTGELFF. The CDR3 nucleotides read TGTGCCAGCAGTTTGCAGGGGGGTACCGGGGAGCTGTTTTTT.

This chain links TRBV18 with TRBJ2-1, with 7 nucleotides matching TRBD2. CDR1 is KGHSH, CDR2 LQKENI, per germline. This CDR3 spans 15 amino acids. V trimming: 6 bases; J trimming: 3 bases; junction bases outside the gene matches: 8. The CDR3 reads CASSGVGTIYNEQFF. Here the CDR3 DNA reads TGTGCCAGCTCCGGAGTGGGGACTATCTACAATGAGCAGTTCTTC.

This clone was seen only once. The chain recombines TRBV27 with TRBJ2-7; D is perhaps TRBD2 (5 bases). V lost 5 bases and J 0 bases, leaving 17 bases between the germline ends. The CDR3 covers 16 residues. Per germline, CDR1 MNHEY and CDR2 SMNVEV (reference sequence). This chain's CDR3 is CASSQQRFGDSYEQYF. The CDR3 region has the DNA TGTGCCAGCAGTCAACAGAGGTTCGGGGACTCCTACGAGCAGTACTTC.

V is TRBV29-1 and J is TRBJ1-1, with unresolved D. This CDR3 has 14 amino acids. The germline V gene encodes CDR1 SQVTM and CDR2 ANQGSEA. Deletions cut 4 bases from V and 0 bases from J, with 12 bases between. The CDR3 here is CSVALHVMNTEAFF. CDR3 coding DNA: TGCAGCGTTGCGTTACATGTCATGAACACTGAAGCTTTCTTT.

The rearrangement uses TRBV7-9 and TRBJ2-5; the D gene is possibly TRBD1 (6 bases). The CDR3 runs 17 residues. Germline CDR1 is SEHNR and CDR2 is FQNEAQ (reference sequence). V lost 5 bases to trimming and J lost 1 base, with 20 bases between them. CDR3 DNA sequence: TGTGCCAGCAGCCCTATCTCCGGGACACGGACCCAAGAGACCCAGTACTTC. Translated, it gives CASSPISGTRTQETQYF.

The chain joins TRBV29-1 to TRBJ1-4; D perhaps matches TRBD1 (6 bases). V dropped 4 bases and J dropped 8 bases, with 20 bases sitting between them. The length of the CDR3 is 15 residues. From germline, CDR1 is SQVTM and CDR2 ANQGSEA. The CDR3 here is CSVGSWGGQREKLFF. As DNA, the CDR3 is TGCAGCGTTGGGTCCTGGGGGGGGCAGCGGGAAAAACTGTTTTTT.

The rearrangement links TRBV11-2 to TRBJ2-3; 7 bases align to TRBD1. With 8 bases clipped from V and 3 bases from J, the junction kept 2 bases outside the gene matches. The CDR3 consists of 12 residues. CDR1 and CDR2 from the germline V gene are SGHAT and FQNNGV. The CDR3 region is CASGDRTDTQYF. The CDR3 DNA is TGTGCCAGCGGGGACAGAACAGATACGCAGTATTTT.

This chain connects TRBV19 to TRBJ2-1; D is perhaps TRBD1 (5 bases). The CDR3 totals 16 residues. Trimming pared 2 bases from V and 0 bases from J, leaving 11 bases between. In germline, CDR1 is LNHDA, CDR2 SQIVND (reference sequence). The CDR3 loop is CASSIWGRDSYNEQFF. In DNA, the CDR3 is TGTGCCAGTAGTATATGGGGCAGGGACTCCTACAATGAGCAGTTCTTC.

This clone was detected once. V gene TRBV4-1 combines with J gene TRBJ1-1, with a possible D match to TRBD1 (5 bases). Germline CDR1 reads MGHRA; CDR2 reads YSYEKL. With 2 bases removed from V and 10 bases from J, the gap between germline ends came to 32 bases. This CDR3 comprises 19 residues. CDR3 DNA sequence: TGCGCCAGCAGCCAATTGGCGGGGATGTTAAGCCGGGCCCATAGGGGAGCTTTCTTT. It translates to CASSQLAGMLSRAHRGAFF.

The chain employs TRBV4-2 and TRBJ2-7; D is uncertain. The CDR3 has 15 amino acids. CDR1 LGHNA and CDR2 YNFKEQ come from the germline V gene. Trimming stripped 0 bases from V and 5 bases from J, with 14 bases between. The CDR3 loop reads CASSQDLSSVDEQYF. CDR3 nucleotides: TGTGCCAGCAGCCAAGATCTTTCCAGCGTAGACGAGCAGTACTTC.

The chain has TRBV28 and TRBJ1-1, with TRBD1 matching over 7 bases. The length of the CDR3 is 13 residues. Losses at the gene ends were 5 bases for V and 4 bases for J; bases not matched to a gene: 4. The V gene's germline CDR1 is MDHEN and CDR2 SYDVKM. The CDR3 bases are TGTGCCAGCAGTCGACAGGGCCGCACTGAAGCTTTCTTT. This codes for CASSRQGRTEAFF.

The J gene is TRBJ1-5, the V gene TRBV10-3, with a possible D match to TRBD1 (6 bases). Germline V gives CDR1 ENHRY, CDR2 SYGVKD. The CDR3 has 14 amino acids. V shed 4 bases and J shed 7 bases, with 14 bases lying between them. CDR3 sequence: CAISVDRSQQPQHF. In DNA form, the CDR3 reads TGTGCCATCAGTGTAGACAGGAGTCAACAGCCCCAGCATTTT.

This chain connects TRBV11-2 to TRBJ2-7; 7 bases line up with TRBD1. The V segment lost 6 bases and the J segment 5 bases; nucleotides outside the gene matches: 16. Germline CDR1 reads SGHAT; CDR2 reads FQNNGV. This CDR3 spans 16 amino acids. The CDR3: CASRIFGRQGQNEQYF. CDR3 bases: TGTGCCAGCAGGATCTTCGGCCGACAGGGACAAAACGAGCAGTACTTC.

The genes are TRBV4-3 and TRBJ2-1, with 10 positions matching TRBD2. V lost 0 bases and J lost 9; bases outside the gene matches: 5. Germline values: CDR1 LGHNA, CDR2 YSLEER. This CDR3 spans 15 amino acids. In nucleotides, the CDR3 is TGCGCCAGCAGCCAAGAAGCGGGAGGGCCGGGTGAGCAGTTCTTC. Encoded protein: CASSQEAGGPGEQFF.